One and the same sample provided the 13 T cell receptor beta chains below, sequenced in a study of memory CD4+ T cells and cytomegalovirus serostatus. The sort gate was single viable CD3+CD4+CD8-CD45RO+ cells for memory CD4+ T cells. TCRdb keeps only in-frame clones here, not all; method: immunoSEQ multiplex PCR. Of some 49,000 clones in the sample, under 80% are singletons; the top ten hold approximately 0.85%. Sequenced sample: memory CD4+ T cells from blood. These receptors were collected from an adult in good health and CMV-seronegative.

The CDR3 protein is CASSPPGNSPLHF. The CDR3 DNA reads as TGTGCCAGCAGTCCCCCGGGCAATTCACCCCTCCACTTT. V is TRBV6-5 and J is TRBJ1-6; D is ambiguous. Germline CDR1 reads MNHEY; CDR2 reads SVGAGI. The CDR3 has 13 residues. The V end was cut by 5 bases, the J end by 7 bases, with 9 bases between.

This chain links TRBV6-1 with TRBJ1-2, with D maybe TRBD1 (5 bases). Per the germline V gene, CDR1 is MNHNS and CDR2 is SASEGT. The CDR3 length is 13 residues. V was clipped by 8 bases and J by 6 bases, with 16 bases between them. The CDR3 DNA sequence: TGTGCCAGCCAAACGACAGTCACCGATGGCTACACCTTC. This codes for CASQTTVTDGYTF.

This chain joins TRBV27 and TRBJ1-4; 9 bases are a match to TRBD1. Germline values: CDR1 MNHEY, CDR2 SMNVEV (reference sequence). V shed 2 bases and J 8 bases; nucleotides not matched to a gene: 3. The CDR3 has 14 amino acids. The chain's CDR3 is CASSLEQGAEKLFF. The CDR3 nucleotides are TGTGCCAGCAGTTTAGAACAGGGGGCGGAAAAACTGTTTTTT.

The chain is built from TRBV5-6 and TRBJ2-6; 9 nucleotides match TRBD1. The CDR3 is 17 residues long. Germline V gene lookup returns CDR1 SGHDT and CDR2 YYEEEE. With V trimmed by 4 bases and J by 0 bases, 5 bases remained unmatched. The CDR3, as DNA: TGTGCCAGCAGCCCGGACAGGGGCGCCTCTGGGGCCAACGTCCTGACTTTC. Residues: CASSPDRGASGANVLTF.

V is TRBV4-2 and J is TRBJ1-6; TRBD1 might be the D (5 bases). The germline V gene encodes CDR1 LGHNA and CDR2 YNFKEQ. V was shortened by 4 bases and J by 0 bases, with 10 bases between the two germline ends. The length of the CDR3 is 16 residues. The CDR3 sequence is CASSRQRNSYNSPLHF. DNA for the CDR3: TGTGCCAGCAGCCGACAGAGAAACTCCTATAATTCACCCCTCCACTTT.

J is TRBJ1-1 and V is TRBV18; 8 bases line up with TRBD1. The CDR3 consists of 13 residues. The germline CDR1 and CDR2 sequences are KGHSH and LQKENI. V shed 8 bases, J shed 3 bases, and the junction held 5 bases outside the gene matches. CDR3 in DNA: TGTGCCAGCCGACAGGGGCAAGACACTGAAGCTTTCTTT. It yields the protein CASRQGQDTEAFF.

The V call is TRBV7-7, the J call TRBJ2-5; a weak D match, TRBD2 (5 bases). Germline lookup yields CDR1 SSHAT and CDR2 FNYEAQ (reference sequence). Trimming pared 3 bases from V and 5 bases from J, leaving 10 bases between. The CDR3 is 13 residues long. The CDR3 nucleotides are TGTGCCAGCAGCTTCGGACTTGAGGAGACCCAGTACTTC. Protein: CASSFGLEETQYF.

The chain uses TRBV7-8 and TRBJ1-1, with unresolved D. Germline V gene lookup returns CDR1 SGHVS and CDR2 FQNEAQ. Trimming cost V 1 base and J 0 bases, with 12 bases left between them. This CDR3 is built from 16 residues. The CDR3 is CASSLVDPGLNTEAFF. The CDR3 nucleotides are TGTGCCAGCAGCTTAGTAGACCCCGGATTGAACACTGAAGCTTTCTTT. The full variable domain, completed using reference TRBV7-8 and TRBJ1-1, is GAGVSQSPRYKVAKRGQDVALRCDPISGHVSLFWYQQALGQGPEFLTYFQNEAQLDKSGLPSDRFFAERPEGSVSTLKIQRTQQEDSAVYLCASSLVDPGLNTEAFFGQGTRLTVV.

Here the CDR3 reads CAISESVNQPQHF. CDR3 in DNA: TGTGCCATCAGTGAGTCGGTCAACCAGCCCCAGCATTTT. The gene calls are TRBV10-3 and TRBJ1-5; unclear D gene. The CDR3 has 13 amino acids. V was trimmed by 0 bases and J by 7 bases, leaving 7 bases between them. Germline V gene sequence: CDR1 ENHRY, CDR2 SYGVKD.

V is TRBV11-3 and J is TRBJ1-5, with TRBD1 as a possible D gene (6 bases). The CDR3 runs 14 residues. V lost 5 bases and J lost 5, with 13 bases in between. In germline, CDR1 is SGHNT, CDR2 YENEEA. The CDR3 loop reads CASSEPKGDQPQHF. For the CDR3, the DNA is TGTGCCAGCAGCGAACCAAAGGGGGATCAGCCCCAGCATTTT.

The rearrangement uses TRBV30 and TRBJ2-1, with D possibly being TRBD1 (6 bases). V was trimmed by 3 bases and J by 6 bases, leaving 21 bases between them. This CDR3 region has 16 residues. Germline V gives CDR1 GTSNPN, CDR2 SVGIG (reference sequence). The DNA for the CDR3 is TGTGCCTGGAGCCGGGACCCAGGGGCTTGGGGCAATGAGCAGTTCTTC. It yields the protein CAWSRDPGAWGNEQFF.

V gene TRBV7-8 combines with J gene TRBJ2-7; TRBD1 aligns across 7 bases. With V trimmed by 2 bases and J by 2 bases, 3 bases remained unmatched. The germline V gene encodes CDR1 SGHVS and CDR2 FQNEAQ. The CDR3 covers 14 residues. The DNA of the CDR3 is TGTGCCAGCAGCTTAAGGGACAGTCCCTACGAGCAGTACTTC. It yields the protein CASSLRDSPYEQYF.

The V and J genes are TRBV15 and TRBJ2-7; D tentatively fits TRBD1 or TRBD2 (5 bases each). The CDR3 runs 16 residues. V was clipped by 1 base and J by 4 bases, with 17 bases between them. Germline values: CDR1 LNHNV, CDR2 YYDKDF (reference sequence). DNA of the CDR3: TGTGCCACCAGCAGAGGTCCCGGGCTTGGGGGATACGAGCAGTACTTC. Its translation: CATSRGPGLGGYEQYF.